This T cell receptor beta chain derives from a study of cytomegalovirus exposure and HLA in healthy donors. Study observations and caveats: Excluded: some indistinguishable V segments such as TRBV6-2 and TRBV6-3. In a later analysis, HLA-C alleles had the fewest associated TCRs, DRB1 alleles the most.

This CDR3 region has 15 residues. CDR1 MNHNY and CDR2 SVGAGI come from the germline V gene (reference sequence). V shed 7 bases, J shed 4 bases, and the junction held 9 bases outside the gene matches. Each donor was healthy, and each was a bone marrow donor. Of note for this clone: The antigen remains unidentified.

This PCR relied on a set of 60 Vbeta primers and 13 Jbeta primers. Repertoires were generated with immunoSEQ multiplex PCR, while TCRdb's copy carries only in-frame clones and drops some. The sample includes more than 100,000 clones, around nine tenths of them seen just once. The source is a woman younger than 45 in good health and CMV-seronegative. The chain employs TRBV6-6 and TRBJ2-1, with 8 nucleotides matching TRBD2. Specimen: PBMCs. As DNA, the CDR3 is TGTGCCAGCAAGGTTGAAGCGGGGGAATACAATGAGCAGTTCTTC. Translating it yields CASKVEAGEYNEQFF.